This TCR beta chain was sequenced for a study of Graves' ophthalmopathy and Graves' hyperthyroidism. On the study more broadly: Peripheral blood sampling preceded any treatment and occurred at initial diagnosis.

Study outcomes and limitations: Among expanded thyroid clonotypes above 0.001 frequency, most also occurred in blood.

Germline CDR1 is MNHNS and CDR2 is SASEGT. V was cut by 5 bases and J by 4 bases, with 8 bases left in between. The CDR3 runs 12 residues. From RNA, the CDR3 regions of TCR beta chains were amplified and sequenced. A first-round RT-PCR used HTBI primers, followed by a second-round multiplex PCR. TCRdb ran MiXCR on the multiplex PCR reads and lists one entry per CDR3 protein. The repertoire consists of a few hundred thousand distinct CDR3 sequences, with approximately 20% occurring once and the leading ten covering more than 1.5%. There are many counts of this clonotype. Its target is not known. V gene TRBV6-1 combines with J gene TRBJ1-2, with D tentatively TRBD1 (5 bases). The sequence came from a woman under 30 with Graves' ophthalmopathy. The sequencing sample was made of peripheral blood. The CDR3 sequence is CASSPGTYGYTF. In DNA, the CDR3 is TGTGCCAGCAGTCCAGGGACCTATGGCTACACCTTC.